This T cell receptor (beta chain) was captured in a study of Graves' ophthalmopathy and Graves' hyperthyroidism. The CDR3 covers 14 residues. Trimming pared 2 bases from V and 2 bases from J, leaving 12 bases between. From germline, CDR1 is SQVTM and CDR2 ANQGSEA. This clonotype was counted at least ten times. Amplified TCR beta CDR3 regions were obtained using RNA transcripts as template. Second-round multiplex PCR came after first-round RT-PCR with HTBI primers. TCRdb re-analysed the multiplex PCR reads in MiXCR, keeping a single row per CDR3 protein. Of about half a million distinct CDR3 sequences listed, around 14% are singletons.

The sequence came from a woman in her twenties or thirties with Graves' ophthalmopathy. The chain uses TRBV29-1 and TRBJ2-5, with D possibly matching TRBD1 (6 bases). The sequencing input was blood. As DNA, the CDR3 is TGCAGCGTTGAACCCCCAGGGACACAAGAGACCCAGTACTTC. Translating gives CSVEPPGTQETQYF. Full variable domain (remainder filled in from reference TRBV29-1 and TRBJ2-5): SAVISQKPSRDICQRGTSLTIQCQVDSQVTMMFWYRQQPGQSLTLIATANQGSEATYESGFVIDKFPISRPNLTFSTLTVSNMSPEDSSIYLCSVEPPGTQETQYFGPGTRLLVL.